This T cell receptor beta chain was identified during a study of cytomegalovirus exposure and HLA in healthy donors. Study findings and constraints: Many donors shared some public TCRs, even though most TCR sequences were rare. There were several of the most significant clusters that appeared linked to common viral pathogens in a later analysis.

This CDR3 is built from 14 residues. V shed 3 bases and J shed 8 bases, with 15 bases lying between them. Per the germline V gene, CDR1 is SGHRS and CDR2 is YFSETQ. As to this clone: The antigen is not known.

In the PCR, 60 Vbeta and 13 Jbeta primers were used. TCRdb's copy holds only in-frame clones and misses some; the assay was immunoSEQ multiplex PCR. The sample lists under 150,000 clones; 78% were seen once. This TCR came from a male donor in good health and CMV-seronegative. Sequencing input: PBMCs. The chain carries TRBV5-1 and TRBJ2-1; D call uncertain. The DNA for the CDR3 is TGCGCCAGCAGCTCGGCGAAGGAGTTGGATGAGCAGTTCTTC. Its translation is CASSSAKELDEQFF.